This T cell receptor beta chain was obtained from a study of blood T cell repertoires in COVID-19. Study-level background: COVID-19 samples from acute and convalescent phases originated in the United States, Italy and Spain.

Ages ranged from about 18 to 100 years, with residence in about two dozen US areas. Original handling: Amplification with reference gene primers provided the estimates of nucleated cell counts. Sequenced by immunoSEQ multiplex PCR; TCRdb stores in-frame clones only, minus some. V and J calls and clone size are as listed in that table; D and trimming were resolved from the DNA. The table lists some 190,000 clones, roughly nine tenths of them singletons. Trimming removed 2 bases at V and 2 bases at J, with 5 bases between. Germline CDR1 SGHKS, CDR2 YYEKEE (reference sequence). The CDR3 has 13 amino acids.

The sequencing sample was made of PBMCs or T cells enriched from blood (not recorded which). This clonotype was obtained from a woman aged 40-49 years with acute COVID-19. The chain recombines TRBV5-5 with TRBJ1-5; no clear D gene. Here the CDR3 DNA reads TGTGCCAGCAGCTTTACAGGCAATCAGCCCCAGCATTTT. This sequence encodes CASSFTGNQPQHF.